In its sample, the clone carrying this TCR beta chain was seen once. Under the authors' procedure: Amplified reference gene primers provided the basis for estimating nucleated cell counts. Profiled with immunoSEQ multiplex PCR; TCRdb holds only in-frame clones, not every one. V and J calls and clone size are those listed in that table; D and trimming were worked out from the DNA. This sample carries fewer than 150,000 clones, 88% of them seen once, and the ten largest clones take around 0.81%. These data are taken from a study of blood T cell repertoires in COVID-19. Study in general: Both acute and convalescent COVID-19 samples were obtained from the United States, Italy and Spain. Sample material is recorded as cDNA or gDNA derived from T cells, B-cell-depleted T cells, or PBMCs.

Trimming removed 3 bases from V and 6 bases from J, with 11 bases in between. Germline CDR1 and CDR2: SEHNR and FQNEAQ (reference sequence). The CDR3 covers 13 residues. Sequenced material: peripheral blood. V is TRBV7-9 and J is TRBJ1-1, with D possibly TRBD1 on 5 matching bases. This sequence was found in a woman between 45 and 65 years old with active or convalescent COVID-19. CDR3 residues: CASSFGRQSEAFF. Written as DNA, the CDR3 is TGTGCCAGCAGCTTCGGACGACAGTCTGAAGCTTTCTTT.